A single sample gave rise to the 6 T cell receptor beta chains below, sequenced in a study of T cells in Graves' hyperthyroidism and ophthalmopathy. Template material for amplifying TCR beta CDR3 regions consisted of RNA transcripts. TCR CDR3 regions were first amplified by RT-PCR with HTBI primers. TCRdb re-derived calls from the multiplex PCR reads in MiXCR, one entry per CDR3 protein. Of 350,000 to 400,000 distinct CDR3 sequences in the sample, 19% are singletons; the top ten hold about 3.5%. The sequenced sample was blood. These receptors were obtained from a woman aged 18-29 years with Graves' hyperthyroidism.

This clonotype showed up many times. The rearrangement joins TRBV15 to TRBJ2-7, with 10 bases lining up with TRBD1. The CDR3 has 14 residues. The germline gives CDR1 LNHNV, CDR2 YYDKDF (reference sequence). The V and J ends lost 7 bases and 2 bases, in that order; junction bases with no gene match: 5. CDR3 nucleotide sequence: TGTGCCACCAAACCCGGGACAGGGGCCTACGAGCAGTACTTC. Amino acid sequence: CATKPGTGAYEQYF.

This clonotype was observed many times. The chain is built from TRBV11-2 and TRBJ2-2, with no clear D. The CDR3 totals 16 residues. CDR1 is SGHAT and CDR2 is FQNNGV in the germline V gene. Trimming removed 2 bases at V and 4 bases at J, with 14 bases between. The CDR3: CASSLMHHPGTGELFF. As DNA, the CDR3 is TGTGCCAGCAGCTTAATGCATCACCCGGGCACCGGGGAGCTGTTTTTT.

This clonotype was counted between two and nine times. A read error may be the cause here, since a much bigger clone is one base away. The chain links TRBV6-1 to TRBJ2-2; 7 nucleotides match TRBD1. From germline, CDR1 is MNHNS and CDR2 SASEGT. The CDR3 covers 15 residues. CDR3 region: CASSRDSLNTRELFF. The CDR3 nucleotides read TGTGCCAGCAGTAGGGACAGCCTCAACACCAGGGAGCTGTTTTTT.

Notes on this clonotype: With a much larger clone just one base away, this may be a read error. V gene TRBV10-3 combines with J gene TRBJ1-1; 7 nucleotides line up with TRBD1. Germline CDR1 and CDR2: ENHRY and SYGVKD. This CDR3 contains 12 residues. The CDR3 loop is CAFSELTGKAFF. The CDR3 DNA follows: TGTGCCTTCAGTGAACTGACAGGGAAAGCTTTCTTT.

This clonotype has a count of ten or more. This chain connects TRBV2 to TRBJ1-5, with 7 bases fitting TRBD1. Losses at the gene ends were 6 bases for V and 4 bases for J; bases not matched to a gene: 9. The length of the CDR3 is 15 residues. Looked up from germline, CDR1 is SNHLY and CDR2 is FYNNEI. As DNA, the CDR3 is TGTGCCAGCAGGGAGACAGGGTATGGTAATCAGCCCCAGCATTTT. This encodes CASRETGYGNQPQHF.

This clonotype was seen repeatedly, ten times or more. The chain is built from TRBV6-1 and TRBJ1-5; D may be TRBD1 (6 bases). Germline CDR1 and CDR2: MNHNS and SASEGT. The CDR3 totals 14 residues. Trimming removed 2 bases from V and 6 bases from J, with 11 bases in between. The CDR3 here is CASSEITGLQPQHF. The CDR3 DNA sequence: TGTGCCAGCAGTGAAATCACAGGGCTTCAGCCCCAGCATTTT.